This TCR beta chain originates from a study of spatial heterogeneity in lung cancer. Study-wide results and limits: Counts that tracked tumor mutation counts were those of expanded intratumoral alpha and beta TCRs.

This clonotype is termed medium-sized. Its specificity is not known. V lost 3 bases to trimming and J lost 5 bases, with 10 bases between them. This CDR3 has 14 residues. CDR1 is SGHTA and CDR2 is FQGNSA in the germline V gene. One entry per CDR3 protein, called by TCRdb with MiXCR from the 5' RACE reads. Among around 2,500 distinct CDR3 sequences listed, around 8% were seen once. Described time point: sample taken at primary tumor resection. Sequencing was performed on lung tumor tissue, taken at surgery. The rearrangement joins TRBV7-2 to TRBJ1-4; unclear D gene. The sequence came from a female donor with early-stage non-small cell lung cancer. CDR3 in amino acids: CASSFLGNNEKLFF. CDR3 DNA: TGTGCCAGCAGCTTCTTGGGTAACAATGAAAAACTGTTTTTT. Full variable domain (rest looked up from reference TRBV7-2 and TRBJ1-4): GAGVSQSPSNKVTEKGKDVELRCDPISGHTALYWYRQSLGQGLEFLIYFQGNSAPDKSGLPSDRFSAERTGGSVSTLTIQRTQQEDSAVYLCASSFLGNNEKLFFGSGTQLSVL.